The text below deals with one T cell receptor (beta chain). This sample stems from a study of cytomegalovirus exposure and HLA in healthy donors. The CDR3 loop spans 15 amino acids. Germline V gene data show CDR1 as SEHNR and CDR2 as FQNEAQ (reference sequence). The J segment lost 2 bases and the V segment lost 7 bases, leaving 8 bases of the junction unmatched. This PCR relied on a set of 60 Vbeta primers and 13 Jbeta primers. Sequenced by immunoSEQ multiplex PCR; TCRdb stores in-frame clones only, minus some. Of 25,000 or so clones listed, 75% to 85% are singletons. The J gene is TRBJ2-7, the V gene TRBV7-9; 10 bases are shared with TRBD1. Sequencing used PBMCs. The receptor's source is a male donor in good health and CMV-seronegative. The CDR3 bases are TGTGCCAGCACCTCCGACAGGGGGCCAACCTACGAGCAGTACTTC. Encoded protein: CASTSDRGPTYEQYF.